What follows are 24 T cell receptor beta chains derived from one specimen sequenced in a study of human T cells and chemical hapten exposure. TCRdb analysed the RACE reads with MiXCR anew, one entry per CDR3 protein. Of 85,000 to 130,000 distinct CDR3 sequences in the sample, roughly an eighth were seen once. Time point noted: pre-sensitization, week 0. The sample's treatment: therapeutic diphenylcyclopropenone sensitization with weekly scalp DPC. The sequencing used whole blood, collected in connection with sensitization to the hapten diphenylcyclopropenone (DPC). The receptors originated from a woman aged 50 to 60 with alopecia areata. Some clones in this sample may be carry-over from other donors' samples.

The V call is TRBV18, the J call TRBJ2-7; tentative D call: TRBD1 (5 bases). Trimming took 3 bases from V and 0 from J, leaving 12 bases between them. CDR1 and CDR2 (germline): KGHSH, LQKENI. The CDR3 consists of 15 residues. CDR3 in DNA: TGTGCCAGCTCACCTGACAGTGCTAGCTCCTACGAGCAGTACTTC. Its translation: CASSPDSASSYEQYF.

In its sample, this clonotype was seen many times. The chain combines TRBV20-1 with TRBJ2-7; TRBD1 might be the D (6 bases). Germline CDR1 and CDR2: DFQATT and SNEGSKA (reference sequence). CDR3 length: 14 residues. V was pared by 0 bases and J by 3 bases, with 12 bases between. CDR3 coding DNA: TGCAGTGCTAGAGATAACGGACAGTACTACGAGCAGTACTTC. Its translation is CSARDNGQYYEQYF.

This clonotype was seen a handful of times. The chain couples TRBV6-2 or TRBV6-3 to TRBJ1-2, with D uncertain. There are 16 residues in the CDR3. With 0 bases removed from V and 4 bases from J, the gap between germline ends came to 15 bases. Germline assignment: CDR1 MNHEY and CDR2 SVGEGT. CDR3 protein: CASSYSRGRSTYGYTF. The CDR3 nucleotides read TGTGCCAGCAGTTACTCGCGAGGACGCAGTACCTATGGCTACACCTTC.

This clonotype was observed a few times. CDR3: CASSLGTVYQETQYF. CDR3 nucleotides: TGTGCCAGCAGCTTAGGGACAGTCTACCAAGAGACCCAGTACTTC. The chain couples TRBV7-6 to TRBJ2-5, with a weak D call TRBD1 (6 bases). CDR3 length: 15 amino acids. In germline, CDR1 is SGHVS, CDR2 FNYEAQ. V lost 1 base to trimming and J lost 0 bases, with 9 bases between them.

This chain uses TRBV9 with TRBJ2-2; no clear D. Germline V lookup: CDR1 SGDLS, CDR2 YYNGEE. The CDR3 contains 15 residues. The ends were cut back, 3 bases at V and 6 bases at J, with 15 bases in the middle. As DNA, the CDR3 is TGTGCCAGCAGCGGCGACTCCCGTATGGCCGGGGAGCTGTTTTTT. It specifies CASSGDSRMAGELFF.

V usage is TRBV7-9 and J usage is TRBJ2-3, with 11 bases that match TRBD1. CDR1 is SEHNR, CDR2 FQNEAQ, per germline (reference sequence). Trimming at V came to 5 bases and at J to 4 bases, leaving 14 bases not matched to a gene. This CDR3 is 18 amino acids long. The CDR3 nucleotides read TGTGCCAGCAGCCTAAACTTCTACCGGGACAGGGGGGCAGATACGCAGTATTTT. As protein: CASSLNFYRDRGADTQYF.

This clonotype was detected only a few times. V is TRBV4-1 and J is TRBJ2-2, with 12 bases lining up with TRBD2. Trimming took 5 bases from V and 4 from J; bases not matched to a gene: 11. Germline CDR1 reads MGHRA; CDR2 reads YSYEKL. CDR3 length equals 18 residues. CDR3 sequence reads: CASSMRTSGGRGTGELFF. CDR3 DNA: TGCGCCAGCAGCATGCGTACTAGCGGGGGGCGGGGCACCGGGGAGCTGTTTTTT.

The CDR3 spells CAISSVGTAYNEQFF. DNA for the CDR3: TGTGCCATCAGCTCCGTTGGGACGGCCTACAATGAGCAGTTCTTC. The rearrangement joins TRBV10-3 to TRBJ2-1, with D possibly being TRBD1 or TRBD2 (5 bases each). The V end lost 6 bases, the J end lost 2 bases, and 14 bases lay between the germline ends. The CDR3 runs to 15 residues. The germline V gene has CDR1 ENHRY and CDR2 SYGVKD.

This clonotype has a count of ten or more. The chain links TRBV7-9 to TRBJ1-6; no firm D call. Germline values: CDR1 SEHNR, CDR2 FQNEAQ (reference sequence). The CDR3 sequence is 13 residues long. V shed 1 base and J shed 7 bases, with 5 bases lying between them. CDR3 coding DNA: TGTGCCAGCAGCTTAGACAGCAATTCACCCCTCCACTTT. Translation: CASSLDSNSPLHF.

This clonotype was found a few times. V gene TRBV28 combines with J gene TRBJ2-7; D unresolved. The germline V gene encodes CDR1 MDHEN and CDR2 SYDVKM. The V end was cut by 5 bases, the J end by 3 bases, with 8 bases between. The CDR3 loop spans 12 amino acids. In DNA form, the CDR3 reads TGTGCCAGCAGTCCTCTGAACTACGAGCAGTACTTC. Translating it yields CASSPLNYEQYF. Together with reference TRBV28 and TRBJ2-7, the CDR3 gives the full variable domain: DVKVTQSSRYLVKRTGEKVFLECVQDMDHENMFWYRQDPGLGLRLIYFSYDVKMKEKGDIPEGYSVSREKKERFSLILESASTNQTSMYLCASSPLNYEQYFGPGTRLTVT.

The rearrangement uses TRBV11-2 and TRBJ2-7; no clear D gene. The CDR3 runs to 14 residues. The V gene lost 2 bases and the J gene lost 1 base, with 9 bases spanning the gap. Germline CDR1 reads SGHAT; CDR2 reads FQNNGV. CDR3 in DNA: TGTGCCAGCAGCTTATCCCCCCGGTCCTACGAGCAGTACTTC. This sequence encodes CASSLSPRSYEQYF.

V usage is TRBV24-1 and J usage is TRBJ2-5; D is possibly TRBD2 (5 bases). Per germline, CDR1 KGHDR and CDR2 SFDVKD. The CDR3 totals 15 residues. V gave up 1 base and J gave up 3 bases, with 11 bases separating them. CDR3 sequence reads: CATSDFGPGKETQYF. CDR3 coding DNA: TGTGCCACCAGTGATTTCGGACCGGGGAAAGAGACCCAGTACTTC.

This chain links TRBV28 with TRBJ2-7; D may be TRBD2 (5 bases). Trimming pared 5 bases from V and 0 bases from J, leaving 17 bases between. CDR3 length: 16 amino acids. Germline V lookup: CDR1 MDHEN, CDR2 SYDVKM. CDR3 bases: TGTGCCAGCAGTCGAACCGGACTGCCCGCCTCCTACGAGCAGTACTTC. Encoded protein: CASSRTGLPASYEQYF.

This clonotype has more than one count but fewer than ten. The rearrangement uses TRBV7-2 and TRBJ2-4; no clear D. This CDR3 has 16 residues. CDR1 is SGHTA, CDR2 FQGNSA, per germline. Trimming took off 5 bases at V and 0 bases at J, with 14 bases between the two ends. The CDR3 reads CASSQRLDIAKNIQYF. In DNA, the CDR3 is TGTGCCAGCAGCCAACGCTTAGACATAGCCAAAAACATTCAGTACTTC.

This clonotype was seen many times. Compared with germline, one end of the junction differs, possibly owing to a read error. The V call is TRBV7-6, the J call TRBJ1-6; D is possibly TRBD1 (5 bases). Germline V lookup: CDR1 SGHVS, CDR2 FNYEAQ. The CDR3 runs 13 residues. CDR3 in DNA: TGTGCCAGCAGCCCGGACACTAATTCACCCCCCCACTTT. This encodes CASSPDTNSPPHF. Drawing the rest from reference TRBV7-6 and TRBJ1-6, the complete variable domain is GAGVSQSPRYKVTKRGQDVALRCDPISGHVSLYWYRQALGQGPEFLTYFNYEAQQDKSGLPNDRFSAERPEGSISTLTIQRTEQRDSAMYRCASSPDTNSPPHFGNGTRLTVT.

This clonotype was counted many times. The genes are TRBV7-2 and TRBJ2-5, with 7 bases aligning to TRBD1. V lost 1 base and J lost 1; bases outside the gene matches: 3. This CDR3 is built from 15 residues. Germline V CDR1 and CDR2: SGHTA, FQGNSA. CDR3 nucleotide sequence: TGTGCCAGCAGCTTAGTGGGGACAGCCCAAGAGACCCAGTACTTC. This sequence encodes CASSLVGTAQETQYF. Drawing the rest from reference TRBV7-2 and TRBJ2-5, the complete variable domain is GAGVSQSPSNKVTEKGKDVELRCDPISGHTALYWYRQSLGQGLEFLIYFQGNSAPDKSGLPSDRFSAERTGGSVSTLTIQRTQQEDSAVYLCASSLVGTAQETQYFGPGTRLLVL.

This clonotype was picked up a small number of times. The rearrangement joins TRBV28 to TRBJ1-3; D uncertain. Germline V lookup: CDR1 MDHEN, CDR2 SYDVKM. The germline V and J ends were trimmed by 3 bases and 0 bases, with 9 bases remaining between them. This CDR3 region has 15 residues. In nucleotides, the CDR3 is TGTGCCAGCAGTTTTCTACTGGCCTCTGGAAACACCATATATTTT. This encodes CASSFLLASGNTIYF.

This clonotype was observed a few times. The CDR3 loop is CASSEEDGQPQHF. In nucleotides, the CDR3 is TGTGCCAGCAGTGAAGAAGACGGTCAGCCCCAGCATTTT. The genes are TRBV2 and TRBJ1-5; D is ambiguous. The germline CDR1 and CDR2 sequences are SNHLY and FYNNEI. The CDR3 is made up of 13 amino acids. V was shortened by 1 base and J by 6 bases, with 7 bases between the two germline ends.

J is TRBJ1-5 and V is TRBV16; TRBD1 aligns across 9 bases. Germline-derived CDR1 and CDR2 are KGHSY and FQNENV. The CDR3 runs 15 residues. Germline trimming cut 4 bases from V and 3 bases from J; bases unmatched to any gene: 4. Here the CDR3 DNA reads TGTGCCAGCAGCCCGGGACAGGGAAACAATCAGCCCCAGCATTTT. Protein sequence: CASSPGQGNNQPQHF.

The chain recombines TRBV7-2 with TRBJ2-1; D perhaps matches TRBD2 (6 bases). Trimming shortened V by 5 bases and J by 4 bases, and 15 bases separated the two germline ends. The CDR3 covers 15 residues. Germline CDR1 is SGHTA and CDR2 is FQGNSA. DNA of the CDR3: TGTGCCAGCAGCCCACTTAGCGGACCGTACAATGAGCAGTTCTTC. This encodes CASSPLSGPYNEQFF.

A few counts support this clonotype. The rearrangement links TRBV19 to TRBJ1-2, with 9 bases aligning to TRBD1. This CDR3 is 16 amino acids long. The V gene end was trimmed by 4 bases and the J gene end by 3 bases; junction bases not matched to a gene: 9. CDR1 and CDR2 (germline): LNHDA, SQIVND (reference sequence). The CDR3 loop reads CASSTWATGGDYGYTF. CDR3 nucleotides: TGTGCCAGTAGTACTTGGGCGACAGGGGGAGACTATGGCTACACCTTC.

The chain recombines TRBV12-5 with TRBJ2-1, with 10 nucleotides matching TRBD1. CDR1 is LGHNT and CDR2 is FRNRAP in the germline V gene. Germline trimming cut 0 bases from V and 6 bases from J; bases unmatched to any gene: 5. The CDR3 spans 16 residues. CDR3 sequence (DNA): TGTGCTAGTGGTTTGGTCGTGGGACAGGGGCCCAATGAGCAGTTCTTC. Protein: CASGLVVGQGPNEQFF. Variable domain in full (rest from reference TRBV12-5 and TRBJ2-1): DARVTQTPRHKVTEMGQEVTMRCQPILGHNTVFWYRQTMMQGLELLAYFRNRAPLDDSGMPKDRFSAEMPDATLATLKIQPSEPRDSAVYFCASGLVVGQGPNEQFFGPGTRLTVL.

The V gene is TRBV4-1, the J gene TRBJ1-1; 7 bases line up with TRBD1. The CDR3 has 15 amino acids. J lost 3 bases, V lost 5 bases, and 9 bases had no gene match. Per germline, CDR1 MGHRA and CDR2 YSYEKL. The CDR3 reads CASSFQQGRDTEAFF. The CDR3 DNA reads TGCGCCAGCAGCTTCCAACAGGGGAGGGACACTGAAGCTTTCTTT.

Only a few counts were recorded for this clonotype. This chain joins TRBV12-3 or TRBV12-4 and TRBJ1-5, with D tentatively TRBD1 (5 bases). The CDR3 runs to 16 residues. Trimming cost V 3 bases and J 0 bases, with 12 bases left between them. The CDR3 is CASSFYAGLSNQPQHF. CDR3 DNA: TGTGCCAGCAGTTTTTATGCAGGGCTTAGCAATCAGCCCCAGCATTTT.